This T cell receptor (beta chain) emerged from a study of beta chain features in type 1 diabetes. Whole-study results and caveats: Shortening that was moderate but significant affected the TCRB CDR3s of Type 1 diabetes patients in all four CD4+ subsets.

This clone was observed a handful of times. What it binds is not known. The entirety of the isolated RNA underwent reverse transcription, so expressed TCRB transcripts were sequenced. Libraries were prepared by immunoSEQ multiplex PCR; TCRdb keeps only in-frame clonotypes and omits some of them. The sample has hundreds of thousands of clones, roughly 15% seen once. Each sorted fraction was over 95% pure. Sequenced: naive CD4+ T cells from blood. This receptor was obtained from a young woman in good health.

This CDR3 reads CASSYSGGVGYGYTF. The CDR3 region has the DNA TGTGCCAGCAGTTACTCGGGTGGGGTAGGATATGGCTACACCTTC. The J gene is TRBJ1-2, the V gene TRBV6-5; D is unresolved. The CDR3 extends over 15 amino acids. V lost 0 bases, J lost 5 bases, and 13 bases lay in between. Germline loops: CDR1 MNHEY, CDR2 SVGAGI.